This is a list of T cell receptor beta chains from one sample in a study of blood T cell repertoires in COVID-19. The table came from immunoSEQ multiplex PCR; TCRdb's copy has only in-frame clones and leaves some out. The sample consists of about 59,000 clones, 81% of them appearing once. The sample comprised peripheral blood. The receptors shown here come from a man aged 55 to 69 with COVID-19, enrolled during active disease. Each CDR3 is given with its conserved first and last residue. A D gene is named only where the DNA matches it firmly. Expanded clones are given a class, and other clones once, few, many or no size at all.

DNA: TGTGCCAGCTCACCACCGTCAGCGACCATCTATGGCTACACCTTC; CDR3: CASSPPSATIYGYTF; D: -; V: TRBV18; J: TRBJ1-2; size: -
DNA: TGCGCCAGCTCTCGCTCGACAGGAGTTAACTATGGCTACACCTTC; CDR3: CASSRSTGVNYGYTF; D: -; V: TRBV5-1; J: TRBJ1-2; size: -
DNA: TGCGCCAGCAGCTTGGGGCAGGGATACACTGAAGCTTTCTTT; CDR3: CASSLGQGYTEAFF; D: -; V: TRBV5-1; J: TRBJ1-1; size: once
DNA: TGTGCCAGCCAGGGGGCCGGGGAGCTGTTTTTT; CDR3: CASQGAGELFF; D: TRBD1; V: TRBV2; J: TRBJ2-2; size: -
DNA: TGTGCCAGCATAGGGGTTGGGAACACTGAAGCTTTCTTT; CDR3: CASIGVGNTEAFF; D: -; V: TRBV2; J: TRBJ1-1; size: -
DNA: TGTGCCTGGAGGGGAGGGGGGCGACCCGTTTACTTC; CDR3: CAWRGGGRPVYF; D: -; V: TRBV30; J: TRBJ2-7; size: -
DNA: TGTGCCAGCAGCTTGGTTTCCGTCGAGCAGTACTTC; CDR3: CASSLVSVEQYF; D: -; V: TRBV5-8; J: TRBJ2-7; size: few
DNA: TGTGCCAGTAGTATTCGACAGGGGGCCGAGACCCAGTACTTC; CDR3: CASSIRQGAETQYF; D: TRBD1; V: TRBV19; J: TRBJ2-5; size: -
DNA: TGTGCCAGCTCACCCATTCCCCGGACGCGGGGGACCGGGGAGCTGTTTTTT; CDR3: CASSPIPRTRGTGELFF; D: TRBD2; V: TRBV18; J: TRBJ2-2; size: -
DNA: TGTGCCAGCAGCCCAGACGCGGGCGTCTATGGCTACACCTTC; CDR3: CASSPDAGVYGYTF; D: -; V: TRBV7-9; J: TRBJ1-2; size: -
DNA: TGTGCCAGCAGCGTTCCGGGACAGTTCTACGAGCAGTACTTC; CDR3: CASSVPGQFYEQYF; D: TRBD1; V: TRBV5-6; J: TRBJ2-7; size: -
DNA: TGTGCCAGCAGTGAACAGACTAGCGGGGTTGGGGAGCTGTTTTTT; CDR3: CASSEQTSGVGELFF; D: TRBD2; V: TRBV6-1; J: TRBJ2-2; size: -
DNA: TGTGCCAGCAGTTTGGACGGCTCTGGAAACACCATATATTTT; CDR3: CASSLDGSGNTIYF; D: -; V: TRBV5-4; J: TRBJ1-3; size: -
DNA: TGTGCCATCAGTGAGTCGAGCGGGAGAGCAGATACGCAGTATTTT; CDR3: CAISESSGRADTQYF; D: TRBD2; V: TRBV10-3; J: TRBJ2-3; size: -
DNA: TGTGCCAGCATCGAACTACAGGGGACAGGGTCCACCGGGGAGCTGTTTTTT; CDR3: CASIELQGTGSTGELFF; D: TRBD1; V: TRBV7-9; J: TRBJ2-2; size: -
DNA: TGTGCCAGCAGTTCATGGACAGGGGGAGGAAATCAGCCCCAGCATTTT; CDR3: CASSSWTGGGNQPQHF; D: TRBD1; V: TRBV27; J: TRBJ1-5; size: -
DNA: TGCGCCAGCAGCCCGACAGGGTTGAACACTGAAGCTTTCTTT; CDR3: CASSPTGLNTEAFF; D: TRBD1; V: TRBV5-1; J: TRBJ1-1; size: -
DNA: TGTGCCAGCAGCCGAAGCGGGGCTGGAGAGACCCAGTACTTC; CDR3: CASSRSGAGETQYF; D: TRBD2; V: TRBV7-3; J: TRBJ2-5; size: -
DNA: TGTGCCAGCAGTTTAGTACTCCGCACTGAAGCTTTCTTT; CDR3: CASSLVLRTEAFF; D: -; V: TRBV27; J: TRBJ1-1; size: -
DNA: TGTGCCAGCAATCGGGACAGCTCCTACGAGCAGTACTTC; CDR3: CASNRDSSYEQYF; D: TRBD1; V: TRBV6-5; J: TRBJ2-7; size: few
DNA: TGTGCCAGTAGTATAGGAGCAGGTCCGGCGCATGGCTACACCTTC; CDR3: CASSIGAGPAHGYTF; D: -; V: TRBV19; J: TRBJ1-2; size: few
DNA: TGTGCCAGCAGCTTAACGGCCCTAGTAAGAGATACGCAGTATTTT; CDR3: CASSLTALVRDTQYF; D: -; V: TRBV7-3; J: TRBJ2-3; size: -
DNA: TGTGCCAGAAGACGGGACAATGAGCAGTTCTTC; CDR3: CARRRDNEQFF; D: -; V: TRBV5-3; J: TRBJ2-1; size: once
DNA: TGTGCCAGCATTTCGACCGGGGCGGCGGGGGATACGCAGTATTTT; CDR3: CASISTGAAGDTQYF; D: -; V: TRBV2; J: TRBJ2-3; size: -
DNA: TGTGCCAGCAGCGGCAGGGAGGGGGGAGCTTTCTTT; CDR3: CASSGREGGAFF; D: -; V: TRBV11-3; J: TRBJ1-1; size: -
DNA: TGCAGTGCTAGTCATAGCGGGACTCCTACGAACGAGCAGTACTTC; CDR3: CSASHSGTPTNEQYF; D: TRBD2; V: TRBV20-1; J: TRBJ2-7; size: -
DNA: TGTGCCAGCTCACCGGTCGCGGGGGGGGGCTACTACAATGAGCAGTTCTTC; CDR3: CASSPVAGGGYYNEQFF; D: TRBD2; V: TRBV18; J: TRBJ2-1; size: -
DNA: TGTGCCAGCAGTGCCGACTATGGCTACACCTTC; CDR3: CASSADYGYTF; D: -; V: TRBV2; J: TRBJ1-2; size: -
DNA: TGTGCCAGCAGCCAAGTCTCTAGACAGACCTCCTACGAGCAGTACTTC; CDR3: CASSQVSRQTSYEQYF; D: -; V: TRBV3-1/TRBV3-2; J: TRBJ2-7; size: -
DNA: TGTGCCAGCAGCTTAGCTTGGGGGGGCGCCGACACAGATACGCAGTATTTT; CDR3: CASSLAWGGADTDTQYF; D: -; V: TRBV11-2; J: TRBJ2-3; size: -
DNA: TGTGCCAGCAGCCCCGGGGGGGCGAACGGAAACACCATATATTTT; CDR3: CASSPGGANGNTIYF; D: -; V: TRBV7-2; J: TRBJ1-3; size: -
DNA: TGTGCCAGCTGCATTACAGGGTCTCGGGAAGCTTTCTTT; CDR3: CASCITGSREAFF; D: -; V: TRBV6-5; J: TRBJ1-1; size: -
DNA: TGTGCCAGCAGCTTAGGGACAGGGGGTGGGGAGCAGTACTTC; CDR3: CASSLGTGGGEQYF; D: TRBD1; V: TRBV11-2; J: TRBJ2-7; size: -
DNA: TGTGCCAGCAGCTGGGGGAGCCCAGGGGGGAGCTCCTATAATTCACCCCTCCACTTT; CDR3: CASSWGSPGGSSYNSPLHF; D: TRBD1; V: TRBV7-9; J: TRBJ1-6; size: -
DNA: TGCGCCACTTCGACAGGCCAGGGCTACACCTTC; CDR3: CATSTGQGYTF; D: -; V: TRBV10-2; J: TRBJ1-2; size: -
DNA: TGTGCCTGGGACAGATCAACTAATGAAAAACTGTTTTTT; CDR3: CAWDRSTNEKLFF; D: -; V: TRBV30; J: TRBJ1-4; size: few
DNA: TGCGCCAGCAGACCCGGAGGACAGAGAGCTAACTATGGCTACACCTTC; CDR3: CASRPGGQRANYGYTF; D: -; V: TRBV5-1; J: TRBJ1-2; size: once
DNA: TGTGCCAGTAGTACCCTACAGGGAGATACGCAGTATTTT; CDR3: CASSTLQGDTQYF; D: -; V: TRBV19; J: TRBJ2-3; size: once
DNA: TGTGCCAGCTCACCAGGGGCCAGCAATCAGCCCCAGCATTTT; CDR3: CASSPGASNQPQHF; D: -; V: TRBV18; J: TRBJ1-5; size: -
DNA: TGTGCCATCAGTGGGCTAGCGGCAGATACGCAGTATTTT; CDR3: CAISGLAADTQYF; D: TRBD2; V: TRBV10-3; J: TRBJ2-3; size: -
DNA: TGTGCCAGCAGCGTAGAGGGGCGTGGAGGGACTGAAGCTTTCTTT; CDR3: CASSVEGRGGTEAFF; D: -; V: TRBV9; J: TRBJ1-1; size: -
DNA: TGTGCCAGCGGGCCGTCTAGCGGTAGTCCCTACGAGCAGTACTTC; CDR3: CASGPSSGSPYEQYF; D: TRBD2; V: TRBV28; J: TRBJ2-7; size: -
DNA: TGCGCCAGCAGCTTTAGGAGGGAAATGTCCGGGGAGCTGTTTTTT; CDR3: CASSFRREMSGELFF; D: -; V: TRBV5-1; J: TRBJ2-2; size: -
DNA: TGTGCCACCAGGGGGCGCGTTGCAACTAATGAAAAACTGTTTTTT; CDR3: CATRGRVATNEKLFF; D: -; V: TRBV15; J: TRBJ1-4; size: once
DNA: TGTGCCAGCAGCCCCCCTTCGGTGGACAGGATGAACACTGAAGCTTTCTTT; CDR3: CASSPPSVDRMNTEAFF; D: TRBD1; V: TRBV11-3; J: TRBJ1-1; size: once
DNA: TGCGCCAGCAGCCAGACTATAGGAGGCTCGCACTACGAGCAGTACTTC; CDR3: CASSQTIGGSHYEQYF; D: -; V: TRBV4-1; J: TRBJ2-7; size: -
DNA: TGTGCCAGTAGTGGGGACAGGTTGAACACTGAAGCTTTCTTT; CDR3: CASSGDRLNTEAFF; D: TRBD1; V: TRBV19; J: TRBJ1-1; size: -
DNA: TGTGCCAGCAGCTTAGGGCTCTCCCAGGGGGAGACCCAGTACTTC; CDR3: CASSLGLSQGETQYF; D: -; V: TRBV7-2; J: TRBJ2-5; size: -
DNA: TGTGCCAGCAGTCCGGGACTAGGGATTTGGAATGAGCAGTTCTTC; CDR3: CASSPGLGIWNEQFF; D: TRBD2; V: TRBV2; J: TRBJ2-1; size: -
DNA: TGTGCCAGCCTACTAGGTGGGGAGCAGTACTTC; CDR3: CASLLGGEQYF; D: -; V: TRBV2; J: TRBJ2-7; size: once
DNA: TGTGCCAGCAGAAGGGAGGTTGGGGTTTGGGCTAGCGGGAGGGCCTACGAGCAGTACTTC; CDR3: CASRREVGVWASGRAYEQYF; D: TRBD2; V: TRBV5-4; J: TRBJ2-7; size: -